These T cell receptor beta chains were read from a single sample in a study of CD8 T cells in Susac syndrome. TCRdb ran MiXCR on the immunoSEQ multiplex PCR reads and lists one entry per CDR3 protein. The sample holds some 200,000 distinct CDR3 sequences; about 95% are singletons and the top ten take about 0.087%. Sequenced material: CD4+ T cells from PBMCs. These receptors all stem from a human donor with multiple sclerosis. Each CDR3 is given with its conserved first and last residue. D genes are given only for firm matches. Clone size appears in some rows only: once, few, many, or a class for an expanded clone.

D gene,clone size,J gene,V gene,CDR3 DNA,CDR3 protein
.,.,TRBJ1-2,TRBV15,TGTGCCACCAGCAGAGCTCACTACGCCGTCGGGTCTGGCTACACCTTC,CATSRAHYAVGSGYTF
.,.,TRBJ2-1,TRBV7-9,TGTGCCAGCAGCTTAATGGGCGGAGGTTCCTACAATGAGCAGTTCTTC,CASSLMGGGSYNEQFF
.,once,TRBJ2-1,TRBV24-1,TGTGCCACCAGTGATCTGCCCCAGGGGAGCTCCTACAATGAGCAGTTCTTC,CATSDLPQGSSYNEQFF
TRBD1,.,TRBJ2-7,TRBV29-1,TGCAGCGTCGGGACAGTCGAGCAGTACTTC,CSVGTVEQYF
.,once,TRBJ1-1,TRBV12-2,TGTGCAAGTCGCTTGCGTGAGACACGGATGAACACTGAAGCTTTCTTT,CASRLRETRMNTEAFF
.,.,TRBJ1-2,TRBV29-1,TGCAGCGCCTTAAACTGGGACACCCGAATGGGTAACTATGGCTACACCTTC,CSALNWDTRMGNYGYTF
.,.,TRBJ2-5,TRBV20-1,TGCAGTGCCCACCAGGGACGGACACTTCGGGGCCAGTACTTC,CSAHQGRTLRGQYF
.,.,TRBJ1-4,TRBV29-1,TGCAGCGTTACCAGCGAGGGGCTCCGTGAAAAACTGTTTTTT,CSVTSEGLREKLFF
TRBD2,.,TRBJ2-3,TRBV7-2,TGTGCCAGCAGCTTGGATCCGCGGGAGTCAGATACGCAGTATTTT,CASSLDPRESDTQYF
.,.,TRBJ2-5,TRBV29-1,TGCAGCGTTCGGGCAGGGAAGAGGGGAAAGGAGACCCAGTACTTC,CSVRAGKRGKETQYF
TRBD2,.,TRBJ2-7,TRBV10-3,TGTGCCATCGGGGATTACACTAGCGGATACTACGAGCAGTACTTC,CAIGDYTSGYYEQYF
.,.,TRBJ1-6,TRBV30,TGTGCCTGGGCCAGGGAAAGCTCACCCCTCCACTTT,CAWARESSPLHF
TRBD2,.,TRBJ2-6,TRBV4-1,TGCGCCAGCAGCAAAACCGGGACTAGCGGGGGAAGGGCTGGGGCCAACGTCCTGACTTTC,CASSKTGTSGGRAGANVLTF
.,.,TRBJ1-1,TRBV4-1,TGCGCCAGCAGGAGGGAAGGAGAAGCTTTCTTT,CASRREGEAFF
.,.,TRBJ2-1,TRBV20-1,TGCAGTGTCGGCCCGAGCTCCTACAATGAGCAGTTCTTC,CSVGPSSYNEQFF
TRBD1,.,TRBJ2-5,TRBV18,TGTGCCAGCTCACTGACCCGGACAGGTTCGAAAGAGACCCAGTACTTC,CASSLTRTGSKETQYF
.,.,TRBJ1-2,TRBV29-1,TGCAGCGTCCACTTCGGACAGCCGGGGGGCTACACCTTC,CSVHFGQPGGYTF
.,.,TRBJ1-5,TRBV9,TGTGCCAGCAGCGTAGACGACAATCAGCCCCAGCATTTT,CASSVDDNQPQHF
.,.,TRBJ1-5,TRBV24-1,TGTGCCACCAGTCAGAAGAGGATTTATAGCAATCAGCCCCAGCATTTT,CATSQKRIYSNQPQHF
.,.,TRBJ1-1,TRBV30,TGTGCCTGGAAAGGGCACACTGAAGCTTTCTTT,CAWKGHTEAFF
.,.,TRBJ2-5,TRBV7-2,TGTGCCAGCAGCTTAGCGGGTTTAGAGACCCAGTACTTC,CASSLAGLETQYF
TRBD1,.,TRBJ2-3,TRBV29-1,TGCAGCGTTCTAAGGACAGGGGGTTCTGCAGATACGCAGTATTTT,CSVLRTGGSADTQYF
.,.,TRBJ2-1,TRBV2,TGTGCCAGCAGGGGGGCTAGCGGAACCTACAATGAGCAGTTCTTC,CASRGASGTYNEQFF
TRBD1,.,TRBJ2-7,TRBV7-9,TGTGCCAGCAGCTCAACCGGGACAGGGGGCGCAAATTACGAGCAGTACTTC,CASSSTGTGGANYEQYF
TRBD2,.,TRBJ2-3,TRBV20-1,TGCAGTCCCCGGGAGGGAAGGACAGATACGCAGTATTTT,CSPREGRTDTQYF
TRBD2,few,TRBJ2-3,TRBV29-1,TGCAGCGTCGACGGACTAGCGGGACTAGATACGCAGTATTTT,CSVDGLAGLDTQYF
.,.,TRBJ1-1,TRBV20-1,TGCAGTGCTAGAAGACCGATTATGAACACTGAAGCTTTCTTT,CSARRPIMNTEAFF
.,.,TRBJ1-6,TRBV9,TGTGCCAGCAGCAAGGGTGCCGATTCACCCCTCCACTTT,CASSKGADSPLHF
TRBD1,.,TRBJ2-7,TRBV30,TGTGCCGGGGACAGCTTCTACGAGCAGTACTTC,CAGDSFYEQYF